The 16 T cell receptor beta chains below all came from one sample that was sequenced in a study of technical replicates of blood from a few donors. The table came from immunoSEQ multiplex PCR; TCRdb's copy has only in-frame clones and leaves some out. The table has about 100,000 clones, about 94% seen once. The specimen sequenced was T cells isolated from PBMCs. The receptors were gathered from a human donor in good health.

V is TRBV6-1 and J is TRBJ2-3; 7 bases align to TRBD2. The CDR3 contains 15 residues. In germline, CDR1 is MNHNS, CDR2 SASEGT. V lost 7 bases to trimming and J lost 0 bases; unmatched junction nucleotides: 7. The CDR3 loop reads CASTPFSGSTDTQYF. CDR3 DNA: TGTGCCAGCACCCCATTTAGCGGGAGCACAGATACGCAGTATTTT.

In DNA form, the CDR3 reads TGTGCCAGCAGGGAGACAGGGAACACTGAAGCTTTCTTT. Translation: CASRETGNTEAFF. The chain employs TRBV6-4 and TRBJ1-1, with D possibly TRBD1 on 6 matching bases. Germline CDR1 reads MRHNA; CDR2 reads SNTAGT. The CDR3 has 13 amino acids. The ends were cut back, 6 bases at V and 1 base at J, with 9 bases in the middle.

The V call is TRBV7-9, the J call TRBJ1-2; 7 positions agree with TRBD1. CDR1 and CDR2 from the germline V gene are SEHNR and FQNEAQ (reference sequence). The CDR3 sequence is 16 residues long. J was trimmed by 2 bases and V by 5 bases; bases with no gene match: 11. The DNA of the CDR3 is TGTGCCAGCAGCCAGTTTCAGACAGGGAAGAACTATGGCTACACCTTC. Its protein is CASSQFQTGKNYGYTF.

The J gene is TRBJ1-1, the V gene TRBV7-9; no definite D call. V dropped 2 bases and J dropped 7 bases, with 8 bases sitting between them. This CDR3 is built from 12 residues. Germline assignment: CDR1 SEHNR and CDR2 FQNEAQ (reference sequence). CDR3 nucleotides: TGTGCCAGCAGCTTAACGGCGGGTGAAGCTTTCTTT. Translation: CASSLTAGEAFF.

This sequence joins TRBV5-6 and TRBJ1-4; D not certain. Per the germline V gene, CDR1 is SGHDT and CDR2 is YYEEEE. This CDR3 has 14 residues. Trimming removed 4 bases at V and 0 bases at J, with 7 bases between. CDR3 nucleotides: TGTGCCAGCAGCCGAGGGTCAACTAATGAAAAACTGTTTTTT. Translation: CASSRGSTNEKLFF.

The genes are TRBV5-1 and TRBJ2-1; 7 positions match TRBD2. The V segment lost 3 bases and the J segment 2 bases; nucleotides outside the gene matches: 5. Germline V gene sequence: CDR1 SGHRS, CDR2 YFSETQ. The CDR3 consists of 15 residues. In nucleotides, the CDR3 is TGCGCCAGCAGCTCCCGGGCGGGGGCCTACAATGAGCAGTTCTTC. This translates into CASSSRAGAYNEQFF.

The rearrangement uses TRBV19 and TRBJ1-2; D is undetermined. This CDR3 has 18 residues. Germline V gene sequence: CDR1 LNHDA, CDR2 SQIVND (reference sequence). Trimming stripped 0 bases from V and 4 bases from J, with 21 bases between. CDR3 in DNA: TGTGCCAGTAGTATAGAGGTAGTGAGGGCCTCCCTTACCTATGGCTACACCTTC. Its translation: CASSIEVVRASLTYGYTF.

This clone was seen only once. As DNA, the CDR3 is TGTGCCAGCAGTTTCGTAGGGGATGAAAAACTGTTTTTT. Encoded protein: CASSFVGDEKLFF. The chain links TRBV28 to TRBJ1-4, with a weak D call TRBD1 (5 bases). The CDR3 contains 13 residues. Trimming removed 3 bases at V and 6 bases at J, with 8 bases between. Germline V gene lookup returns CDR1 MDHEN and CDR2 SYDVKM. Drawing the rest from reference TRBV28 and TRBJ1-4, the complete variable domain is DVKVTQSSRYLVKRTGEKVFLECVQDMDHENMFWYRQDPGLGLRLIYFSYDVKMKEKGDIPEGYSVSREKKERFSLILESASTNQTSMYLCASSFVGDEKLFFGSGTQLSVL.

The CDR3 loop is CSVGGGGGPLYNEQFF. DNA of the CDR3: TGCAGCGTCGGCGGTGGCGGGGGGCCCCTCTACAATGAGCAGTTCTTC. V usage is TRBV29-1 and J usage is TRBJ2-1; 8 bases line up with TRBD2. Germline V gene data show CDR1 as SQVTM and CDR2 as ANQGSEA. This CDR3 has 16 residues. After removal of 6 bases from V and 3 bases from J, the junction contained 13 bases not matched to a gene.

J is TRBJ2-3 and V is TRBV5-1; 11 nucleotides align to TRBD1. The CDR3 is 17 residues long. Germline-derived CDR1 and CDR2 are SGHRS and YFSETQ. Trimming cost V 0 bases and J 6 bases; bases outside gene matches: 9. CDR3 nucleotides: TGCGCCAGCAGCTTGGCCGCTGGACAGGGGGCCGGTGATACGCAGTATTTT. This encodes CASSLAAGQGAGDTQYF. The full variable domain, its missing parts supplied by reference TRBV5-1 and TRBJ2-3, is KAGVTQTPRYLIKTRGQQVTLSCSPISGHRSVSWYQQTPGQGLQFLFEYFSETQRNKGNFPGRFSGRQFSNSRSEMNVSTLELGDSALYLCASSLAAGQGAGDTQYFGPGTRLTVL.

This chain joins TRBV7-8 and TRBJ1-1, with D possibly matching TRBD1 (5 bases). The CDR3 has 15 amino acids. V was shortened by 0 bases and J by 0 bases, with 8 bases between the two germline ends. In germline, CDR1 is SGHVS, CDR2 FQNEAQ. DNA for the CDR3: TGTGCCAGCAGCTTAGCGGGGGGAATGAACACTGAAGCTTTCTTT. Protein product: CASSLAGGMNTEAFF.

The chain couples TRBV7-9 to TRBJ2-2; a weak D match, TRBD1 (6 bases). V lost 3 bases, J lost 7 bases, and 15 bases lay in between. The CDR3 consists of 15 residues. Looked up from germline, CDR1 is SEHNR and CDR2 is FQNEAQ (reference sequence). DNA for the CDR3: TGTGCCAGCAGCTTCTTCGGGACAACCGGCGGGGAGCTGTTTTTT. Encoded protein: CASSFFGTTGGELFF.

V gene TRBV6-5 combines with J gene TRBJ1-6; TRBD1 is a possible D gene (5 bases). Germline loops: CDR1 MNHEY, CDR2 SVGAGI. The CDR3 length is 12 residues. Trimming pared 4 bases from V and 7 bases from J, leaving 5 bases between. CDR3 amino acids: CASSSGNSPLHF. The CDR3 bases are TGTGCCAGCAGTTCAGGGAATTCACCCCTCCACTTT.

The chain recombines TRBV7-2 with TRBJ2-7, with TRBD2 matching 10 bases. The V gene end was trimmed by 5 bases and the J gene end by 3 bases; junction bases not matched to a gene: 7. Germline assignment: CDR1 SGHTA and CDR2 FQGNSA. The CDR3 consists of 15 residues. The CDR3 nucleotides are TGTGCCAGCAGCGCAACAGGACTAGCGGACTACGAGCAGTACTTC. Encoded protein: CASSATGLADYEQYF. The full variable domain, completed using reference TRBV7-2 and TRBJ2-7, is GAGVSQSPSNKVTEKGKDVELRCDPISGHTALYWYRQSLGQGLEFLIYFQGNSAPDKSGLPSDRFSAERTGGSVSTLTIQRTQQEDSAVYLCASSATGLADYEQYFGPGTRLTVT.

V and J are TRBV7-2 and TRBJ2-7; 8 nucleotides agree with TRBD1. Germline-derived CDR1 and CDR2 are SGHTA and FQGNSA. CDR3 size: 13 residues. V trimming: 6 bases; J trimming: 3 bases; junction bases outside the gene matches: 4. The CDR3 is CASRVGTGYEQYF. The DNA of the CDR3 is TGTGCCAGCAGGGTGGGGACAGGCTACGAGCAGTACTTC.

The chain employs TRBV27 and TRBJ1-2; 10 nucleotides agree with TRBD1. The V segment lost 5 bases and the J segment 2 bases; nucleotides outside the gene matches: 2. The CDR3 totals 14 residues. CDR1 and CDR2 from the germline V gene are MNHEY and SMNVEV (reference sequence). In DNA, the CDR3 is TGTGCCAGCAGTCGGACAGGGGGGAACTATGGCTACACCTTC. It is translated as CASSRTGGNYGYTF.